This TCR beta chain is from a study of T cell responses to AZD1222 COVID-19 vaccine. Study-level findings and limits: AZD1222 recipients seropositive at baseline numbered only 6 or 7. The sample set comprised mostly white British donors with more females, and clonal diversity was possibly underestimated. The reported proportion of spike-specific TCRs targeting unmutated variant regions was nearly half.

This table comes from immunoSEQ multiplex PCR, and its TCRdb copy is limited to in-frame clones, with some not included. The table includes 130,000 to 150,000 clones, roughly nine tenths detected once. Pooling was applied to second doses at about 4 or about 12 weeks. With 0 bases removed from V and 5 bases from J, the gap between germline ends came to 11 bases. Germline V gene sequence: CDR1 LGHNA, CDR2 YNFKEQ. CDR3 size: 15 residues. This clone came up a few times. Its target is not known. The identical CDR3 is also encoded by other nucleotide sequences in the sample. This material consisted of peripheral blood, taken 28 days after the second AZD1222 dose. The rearrangement uses TRBV4-2 and TRBJ1-5; D unclear. This TCR was recovered from an adult who received the AZD1222 COVID-19 vaccine. The CDR3 bases are TGTGCCAGCAGCCAAGATTCGGGTGCTCATCAGCCCCAGCATTTT. It encodes CASSQDSGAHQPQHF.